Only one count was recorded for the clone carrying this TCR beta chain. Its antigen is as yet unknown. This sample is part of a study of memory CD4+ T cells and cytomegalovirus serostatus. The sort gate was single viable CD3+CD4+CD8-CD45RO+ cells for memory CD4+ T cells. The method was immunoSEQ multiplex PCR; TCRdb's version includes in-frame clones alone and lacks a portion of them. The sample records 55,000 to 65,000 clones, approximately 86% being singletons. Study conclusions and caveats: Suggested: most of the CMV-linked TCR signature lies in CD4+ memory cells. About 40% of the roughly 160 known CMV-associated TCRbeta sequences appeared in CD4+ memory.

This clonotype was sampled from an adult in good health and CMV-seronegative. Some clones in this sample may be carry-over from other donors' samples. Source material: memory CD4+ T cells from blood.

CDR3 coding DNA: TGTGCCAGCAGCCAAGATTGGGGCGAGCAGTTCTTC. Translated: CASSQDWGEQFF. The chain has TRBV14 and TRBJ2-1; D might be TRBD1 (5 bases). Trimming took 0 bases from V and 10 from J, leaving 7 bases between them. This CDR3 spans 12 amino acids. CDR1 and CDR2 from the germline V gene are SGHDN and FVKESK. The entire variable domain, with the rest obtained from reference TRBV14 and TRBJ2-1, is as follows: EAGVTQFPSHSVIEKGQTVTLRCDPISGHDNLYWYRRVMGKEIKFLLHFVKESKQDESGMPNNRFLAERTGGTYSTLKVQPAELEDSGVYFCASSQDWGEQFFGPGTRLTVL.